Below are 23 T cell receptor beta chains sequenced from a single sample in a study of T cell clones after liver transplantation. TCRdb keeps only in-frame clones here, not all; method: immunoSEQ multiplex PCR. Of around 76,000 clones in the sample, 80% were seen once. The sample here was CD4+ T cells from blood, taken 12 months after liver transplant. The receptors derive from a human patient who received a liver transplant. Some T cells may originate from the graft donor.

The chain employs TRBV18 and TRBJ1-5, with no clear D. The V end lost 3 bases, the J end lost 6 bases, and 3 bases lay between the germline ends. The V gene's germline CDR1 is KGHSH and CDR2 LQKENI. This CDR3 has 11 residues. The CDR3 reads CASSPGQPQHF. The DNA of the CDR3 is TGTGCCAGCTCACCTGGTCAGCCCCAGCATTTT.

The rearrangement links TRBV28 to TRBJ2-4; D gene ambiguous. V was cut by 7 bases and J by 1 base, with 14 bases left in between. CDR3 length equals 15 residues. CDR1 is MDHEN and CDR2 is SYDVKM in the germline V gene. In nucleotides, the CDR3 is TGTGCCAGCATCCCCCCCTTACTGGCCAAAAACATTCAGTACTTC. Residues: CASIPPLLAKNIQYF.

The chain joins TRBV28 to TRBJ1-4; 7 bases line up with TRBD1. The CDR3 is 18 residues long. Trimming cost V 2 bases and J 0 bases; bases outside gene matches: 9. The V gene's germline CDR1 is MDHEN and CDR2 SYDVKM. The CDR3 sequence is CASSLGIITGATNEKLFF. CDR3 coding DNA: TGTGCCAGCAGTTTAGGGATCATAACAGGGGCAACTAATGAAAAACTGTTTTTT.

The chain carries TRBV29-1 and TRBJ1-1; D is undetermined. Looked up from germline, CDR1 is SQVTM and CDR2 is ANQGSEA. The CDR3 has 18 residues. The V end lost 3 bases, the J end lost 7 bases, and 30 bases lay between the germline ends. The CDR3 nucleotides read TGCAGCGTTGACGATCCCGACATGATTCGGGCACGGGTAGGTGAAGCTTTCTTT. As protein: CSVDDPDMIRARVGEAFF.

The chain recombines TRBV28 with TRBJ2-6, with D unclear. Between the trimmed V and J ends, which lost 5 bases and 0 bases, there was a span of 8 bases. The CDR3 spans 15 residues. Germline loops: CDR1 MDHEN, CDR2 SYDVKM. CDR3 coding DNA: TGTGCCAGCAGTATCCTAAGCTCTGGGGCCAACGTCCTGACTTTC. It translates to CASSILSSGANVLTF.

This clone was observed a handful of times. The chain carries TRBV7-8 and TRBJ1-2; D possibly corresponds to TRBD1 (6 bases). Germline V gene sequence: CDR1 SGHVS, CDR2 FQNEAQ. This CDR3 is built from 13 residues. Trimming took off 2 bases at V and 8 bases at J, with 12 bases between the two ends. CDR3 in DNA: TGTGCCAGCAGCTTACTACAGGGCGGCGGCTACACCTTC. Protein sequence: CASSLLQGGGYTF.

In the case of this clone: One junction end disagrees with the germline gene, perhaps due to a read error. Within the sample, other DNA sequences also encode this same CDR3. The V and J genes are TRBV6-5 and TRBJ2-2; possible D gene TRBD2, 5 bases. CDR1 and CDR2 (germline): MNHEY, SVGAGI. This CDR3 has 14 residues. The CDR3, as DNA: TGCGCCAGCAGTCCGACTACCCCCATCGGGGAGCTGTTTTTT. Its protein product is CASSPTTPIGELFF.

The V call is TRBV2, the J call TRBJ1-1, with TRBD1 identical over 9 bases. V lost 5 bases and J lost 10; bases outside the gene matches: 14. The CDR3 is 15 amino acids. Germline V lookup: CDR1 SNHLY, CDR2 FYNNEI. CDR3: CASSITRGTGTVAFF. The CDR3 region has the DNA TGTGCCAGCAGTATCACCCGTGGGACAGGGACGGTAGCTTTCTTT.

The gene calls are TRBV9 and TRBJ2-1, with D possibly matching TRBD1 (7 bases). The CDR3 runs 15 residues. In germline, CDR1 is SGDLS, CDR2 YYNGEE. The germline V and J ends were trimmed by 0 bases and 9 bases, with 16 bases remaining between them. CDR3 sequence reads: CASSVVGGGKSEQFF. CDR3 nucleotides: TGTGCCAGCAGCGTAGTAGGGGGCGGGAAGAGTGAGCAGTTCTTC.

This chain uses TRBV5-4 with TRBJ1-1, with 7 positions matching TRBD1. The CDR3 consists of 14 residues. Germline lookup yields CDR1 SGHNT and CDR2 YYREEE (reference sequence). J gave up 7 bases and V 2 bases, and 8 bases lay outside the gene matches. This CDR3 reads CASSFRTGRFEAFF. The CDR3 DNA reads as TGTGCCAGCAGCTTTCGGACAGGTAGATTTGAAGCTTTCTTT.

This clone was seen once. The chain employs TRBV6-6 and TRBJ2-7; the match to TRBD2 covers 13 bases. Losses at the gene ends were 5 bases for V and 10 bases for J; bases not matched to a gene: 8. The CDR3 loop spans 14 amino acids. CDR1 is MNHNY, CDR2 SVGAGI, per germline (reference sequence). CDR3 sequence: CASSKTGTSGKQYF. Written as DNA, the CDR3 is TGTGCCAGCAGTAAAACCGGGACTAGCGGGAAACAGTACTTC.

V usage is TRBV16 and J usage is TRBJ1-1, with a tentative D call TRBD1 (6 bases). Trimming cost V 4 bases and J 4 bases, with 13 bases left between them. Germline V gene lookup returns CDR1 KGHSY and CDR2 FQNENV. The CDR3 loop spans 14 amino acids. The CDR3 reads CASSLLTGSTEAFF. Here the CDR3 DNA reads TGTGCCAGCAGCCTCCTCACAGGGTCCACTGAAGCTTTCTTT.

The CDR3 region has the DNA TGTGCCAGCTCACCCTCGCAGAGCCCCCAAGAGACCCAGTACTTC. It codes for CASSPSQSPQETQYF. The chain is built from TRBV18 and TRBJ2-5; D is undetermined. This CDR3 is built from 15 residues. The V gene's germline CDR1 is KGHSH and CDR2 LQKENI. The V gene lost 3 bases and the J gene lost 1 base, with 12 bases spanning the gap.

This chain uses TRBV9 with TRBJ2-7; the match to TRBD2 covers 7 bases. Germline V gene data show CDR1 as SGDLS and CDR2 as YYNGEE. There are 16 residues in the CDR3. Germline trimming cut 4 bases from V and 6 bases from J; bases unmatched to any gene: 16. In DNA, the CDR3 is TGTGCCAGCAGCCCCCGGGGGGACGGCCAAAGTGGCGAGCAGTACTTC. Amino acids: CASSPRGDGQSGEQYF.

The V and J genes are TRBV4-1 and TRBJ2-1; 8 nucleotides align to TRBD2. This CDR3 is built from 15 residues. In germline, CDR1 is MGHRA, CDR2 YSYEKL. With V trimmed by 4 bases and J by 2 bases, 4 bases remained unmatched. CDR3 sequence (DNA): TGCGCCAGCAGCCCGAGCGGGAGAACCTACAATGAGCAGTTCTTC. Residues: CASSPSGRTYNEQFF.

The rearrangement joins TRBV2 to TRBJ2-2; TRBD1 might be the D (6 bases). Trimming stripped 5 bases from V and 1 base from J, with 8 bases between. The CDR3 totals 14 residues. Germline-derived CDR1 and CDR2 are SNHLY and FYNNEI. The CDR3 region has the DNA TGTGCCAGCAGTAGGACAGTGAACACCGGGGAGCTGTTTTTT. It codes for CASSRTVNTGELFF.

The V gene is TRBV19, the J gene TRBJ2-7, with D possibly TRBD2 on 6 matching bases. V was clipped by 10 bases and J by 2 bases, with 21 bases between them. Germline V gives CDR1 LNHDA, CDR2 SQIVND (reference sequence). The CDR3 totals 15 residues. The CDR3 DNA follows: TGTGCCACAAACAAGGGTATTAGCGGACCCTACGAGCAGTACTTC. Translated, it gives CATNKGISGPYEQYF.

This clone was observed a single time. The chain links TRBV11-2 to TRBJ1-2; no firm D call. This CDR3 has 15 residues. The germline V gene encodes CDR1 SGHAT and CDR2 FQNNGV. V was trimmed by 3 bases and J by 2 bases, leaving 13 bases between them. CDR3: CASSFLSGVNYGYTF. For the CDR3, the DNA is TGTGCCAGCAGCTTTCTTTCCGGGGTCAACTATGGCTACACCTTC.

As to this clone: Other nucleotide sequences from this sample produce the same CDR3. The chain combines TRBV5-1 with TRBJ1-5, with D uncertain. The V gene's germline CDR1 is SGHRS and CDR2 YFSETQ. There are 13 residues in the CDR3. Trimming stripped 3 bases from V and 5 bases from J, with 9 bases between. The CDR3 loop reads CASSSSVDQPQHF. CDR3 nucleotides: TGCGCCAGCAGCTCGTCAGTGGATCAGCCCCAGCATTTT.

This chain uses TRBV5-5 with TRBJ2-6, with D tentatively TRBD2 (5 bases). Per the germline V gene, CDR1 is SGHKS and CDR2 is YYEKEE (reference sequence). V dropped 4 bases and J dropped 0 bases, with 17 bases sitting between them. The CDR3 extends over 18 amino acids. The CDR3 DNA sequence: TGTGCCAGCAGCCCTCTAGCCAACTCTTACTCTGGGGCCAACGTCCTGACTTTC. Translated: CASSPLANSYSGANVLTF.

Concerning this clone: This same CDR3 is encoded by further DNA sequences in the sample. This chain uses TRBV18 with TRBJ2-3; 11 bases match TRBD2. The CDR3 spans 16 residues. V dropped 6 bases and J dropped 4; count of bases not matched to a gene: 9. Germline loops: CDR1 KGHSH, CDR2 LQKENI. CDR3 residues: CASSPTSGRSADTQYF. DNA of the CDR3: TGTGCCAGCTCCCCTACTAGCGGGAGATCAGCAGATACGCAGTATTTT.

The rearrangement links TRBV9 to TRBJ2-7, with 14 bases that match TRBD2. The CDR3 has 15 residues. V was clipped by 4 bases and J by 7 bases; unmatched bases: 7. The germline CDR1 and CDR2 sequences are SGDLS and YYNGEE. Here the CDR3 reads CASSSQGLAGGEQYF. DNA of the CDR3: TGTGCCAGCAGCTCTCAAGGACTAGCGGGAGGAGAGCAGTACTTC.

This chain joins TRBV5-1 and TRBJ2-6; TRBD1 might be the D (5 bases). The V gene lost 5 bases and the J gene lost 2 bases, with 11 bases spanning the gap. Germline V gives CDR1 SGHRS, CDR2 YFSETQ. This CDR3 has 15 amino acids. CDR3 sequence reads: CASRPGFAGANVLTF. The DNA for the CDR3 is TGCGCCAGCAGGCCAGGGTTCGCTGGGGCCAACGTCCTGACTTTC.